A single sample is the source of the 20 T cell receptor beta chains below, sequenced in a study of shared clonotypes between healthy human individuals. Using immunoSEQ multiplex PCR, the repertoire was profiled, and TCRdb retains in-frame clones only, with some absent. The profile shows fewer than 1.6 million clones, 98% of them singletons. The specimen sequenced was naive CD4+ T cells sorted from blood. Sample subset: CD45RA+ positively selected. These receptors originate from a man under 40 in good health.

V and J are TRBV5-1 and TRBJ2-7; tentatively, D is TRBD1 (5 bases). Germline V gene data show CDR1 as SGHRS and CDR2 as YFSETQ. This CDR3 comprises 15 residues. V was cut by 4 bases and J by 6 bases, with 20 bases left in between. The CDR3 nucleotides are TGCGCCAGCAGCGCCTCCAGGGCGAGAACCTCCGAGCAGTACTTC. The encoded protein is CASSASRARTSEQYF.

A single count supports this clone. Written as DNA, the CDR3 is TGTGCCAGACCAAGCCCCAAACTAGCGGTCCGATTGTATTTT. Its protein product is CARPSPKLAVRLYF. This chain connects TRBV6-4 to TRBJ2-3; the match to TRBD2 covers 8 bases. The ends lost 9 bases at V and 14 bases at J; junction bases unmatched: 19. The CDR3 extends over 14 amino acids. CDR1 MRHNA and CDR2 SNTAGT come from the germline V gene.

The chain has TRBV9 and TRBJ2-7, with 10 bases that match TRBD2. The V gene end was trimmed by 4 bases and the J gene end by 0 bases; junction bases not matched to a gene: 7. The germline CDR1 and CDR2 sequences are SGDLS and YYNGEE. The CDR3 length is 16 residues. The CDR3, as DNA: TGTGCCAGCAGCTCAGCCCCTAGCGGGAGCTCCTACGAGCAGTACTTC. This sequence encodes CASSSAPSGSSYEQYF.

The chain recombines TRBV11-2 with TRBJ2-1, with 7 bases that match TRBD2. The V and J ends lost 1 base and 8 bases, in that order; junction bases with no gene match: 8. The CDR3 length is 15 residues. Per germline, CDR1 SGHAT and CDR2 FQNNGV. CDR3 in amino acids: CASSLGLAVPHEQFF. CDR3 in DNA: TGTGCCAGCAGCTTAGGACTAGCCGTCCCCCATGAGCAGTTCTTC.

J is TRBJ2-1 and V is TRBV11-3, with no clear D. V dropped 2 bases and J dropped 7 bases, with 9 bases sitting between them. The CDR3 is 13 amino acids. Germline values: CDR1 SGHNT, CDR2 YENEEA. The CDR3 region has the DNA TGTGCCAGCAGCTTACCACCGCTTAATGAGCAGTTCTTC. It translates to CASSLPPLNEQFF.

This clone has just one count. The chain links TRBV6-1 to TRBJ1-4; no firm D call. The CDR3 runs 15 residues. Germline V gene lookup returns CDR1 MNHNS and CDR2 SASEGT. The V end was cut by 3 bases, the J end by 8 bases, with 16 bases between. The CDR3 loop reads CASSDSVVRREKLFF. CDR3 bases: TGTGCCAGCAGTGATTCGGTCGTCCGGAGAGAAAAACTGTTTTTT.

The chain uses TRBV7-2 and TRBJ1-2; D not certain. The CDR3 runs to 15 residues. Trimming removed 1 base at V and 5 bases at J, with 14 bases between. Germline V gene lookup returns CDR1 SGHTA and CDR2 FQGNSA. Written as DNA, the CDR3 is TGTGCCAGCAGCTTAGGGCTCTTGAGGAGGTATGGCTACACCTTC. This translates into CASSLGLLRRYGYTF.

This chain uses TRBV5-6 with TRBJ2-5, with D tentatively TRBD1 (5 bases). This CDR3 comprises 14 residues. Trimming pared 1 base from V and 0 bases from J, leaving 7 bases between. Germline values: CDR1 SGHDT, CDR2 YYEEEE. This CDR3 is CASSLKDNQETQYF. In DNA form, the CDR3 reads TGTGCCAGCAGCTTGAAGGACAACCAAGAGACCCAGTACTTC.

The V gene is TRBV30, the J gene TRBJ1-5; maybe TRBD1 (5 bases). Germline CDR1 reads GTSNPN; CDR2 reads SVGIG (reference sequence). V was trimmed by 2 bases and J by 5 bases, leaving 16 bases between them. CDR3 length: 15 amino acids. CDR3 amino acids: CAWSLFLGGDQPQHF. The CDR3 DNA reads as TGTGCCTGGAGTCTCTTCCTTGGGGGTGATCAGCCCCAGCATTTT.

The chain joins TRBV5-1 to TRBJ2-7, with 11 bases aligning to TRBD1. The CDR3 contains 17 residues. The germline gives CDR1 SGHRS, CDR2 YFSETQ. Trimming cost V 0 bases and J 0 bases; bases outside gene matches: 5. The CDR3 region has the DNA TGCGCCAGCAGCTTGGATGGGACAGGGGGTGACTCCTACGAGCAGTACTTC. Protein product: CASSLDGTGGDSYEQYF.

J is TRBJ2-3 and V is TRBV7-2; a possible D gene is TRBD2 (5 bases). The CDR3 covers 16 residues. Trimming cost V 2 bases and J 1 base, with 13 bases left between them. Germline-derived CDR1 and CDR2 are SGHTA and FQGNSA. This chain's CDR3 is CASSLRVGVGTDTQYF. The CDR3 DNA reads TGTGCCAGCAGCTTACGGGTGGGAGTAGGCACAGATACGCAGTATTTT.

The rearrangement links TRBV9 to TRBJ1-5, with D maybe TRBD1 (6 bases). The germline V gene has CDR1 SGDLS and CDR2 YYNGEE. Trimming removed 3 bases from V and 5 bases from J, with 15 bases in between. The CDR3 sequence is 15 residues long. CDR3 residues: CASSAQGTSDQPQHF. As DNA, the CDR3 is TGTGCCAGCAGCGCACAGGGTACTTCCGATCAGCCCCAGCATTTT.

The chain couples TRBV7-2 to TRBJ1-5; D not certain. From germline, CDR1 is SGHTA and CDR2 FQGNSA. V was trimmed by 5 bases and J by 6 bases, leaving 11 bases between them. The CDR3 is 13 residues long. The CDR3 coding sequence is TGTGCCAGCAGCCCGAGAAGCGGTCAGCCCCAGCATTTT. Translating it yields CASSPRSGQPQHF.

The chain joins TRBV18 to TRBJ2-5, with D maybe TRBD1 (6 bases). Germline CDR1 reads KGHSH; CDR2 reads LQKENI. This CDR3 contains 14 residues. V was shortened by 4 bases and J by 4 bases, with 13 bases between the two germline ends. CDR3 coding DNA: TGTGCCAGCTCACAACCAGGGGTAGGAGAGACCCAGTACTTC. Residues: CASSQPGVGETQYF.

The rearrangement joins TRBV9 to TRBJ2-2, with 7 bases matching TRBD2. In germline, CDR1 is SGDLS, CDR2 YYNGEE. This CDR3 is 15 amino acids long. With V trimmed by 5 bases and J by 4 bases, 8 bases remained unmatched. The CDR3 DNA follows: TGTGCCAGCAGAGGCGGGAGTTCGGGCACCGGGGAGCTGTTTTTT. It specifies CASRGGSSGTGELFF. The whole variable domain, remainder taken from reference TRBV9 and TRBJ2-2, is DSGVTQTPKHLITATGQRVTLRCSPRSGDLSVYWYQQSLDQGLQFLIQYYNGEERAKGNILERFSAQQFPDLHSELNLSSLELGDSALYFCASRGGSSGTGELFFGEGSRLTVL.

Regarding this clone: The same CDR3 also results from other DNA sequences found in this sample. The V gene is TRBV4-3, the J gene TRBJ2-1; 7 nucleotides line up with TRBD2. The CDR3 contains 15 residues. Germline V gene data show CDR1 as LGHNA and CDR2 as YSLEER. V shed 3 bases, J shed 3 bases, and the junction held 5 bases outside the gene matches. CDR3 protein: CASSQEGRGYNEQFF. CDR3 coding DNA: TGCGCCAGCAGCCAGGAGGGGAGGGGCTACAATGAGCAGTTCTTC.

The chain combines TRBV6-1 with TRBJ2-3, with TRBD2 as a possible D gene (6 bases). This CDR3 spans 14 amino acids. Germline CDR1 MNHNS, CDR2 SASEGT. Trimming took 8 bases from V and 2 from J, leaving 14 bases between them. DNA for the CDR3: TGTGCCAGCTCTAGCGAAAAGCTCACAGATACGCAGTATTTT. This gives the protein CASSSEKLTDTQYF.

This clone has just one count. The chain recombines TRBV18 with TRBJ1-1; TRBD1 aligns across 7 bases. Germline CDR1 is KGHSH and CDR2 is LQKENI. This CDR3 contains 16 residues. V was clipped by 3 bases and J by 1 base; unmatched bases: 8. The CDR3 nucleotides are TGTGCCAGCTCACCCCGGACAGGTCATAGGAACACTGAAGCTTTCTTT. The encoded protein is CASSPRTGHRNTEAFF.

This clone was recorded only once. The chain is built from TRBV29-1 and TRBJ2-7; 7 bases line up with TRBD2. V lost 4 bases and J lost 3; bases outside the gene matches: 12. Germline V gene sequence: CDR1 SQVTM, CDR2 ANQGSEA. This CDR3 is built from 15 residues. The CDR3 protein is CSVVHGRGTIYEQYF. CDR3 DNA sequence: TGCAGCGTTGTACATGGGCGGGGGACGATCTACGAGCAGTACTTC.

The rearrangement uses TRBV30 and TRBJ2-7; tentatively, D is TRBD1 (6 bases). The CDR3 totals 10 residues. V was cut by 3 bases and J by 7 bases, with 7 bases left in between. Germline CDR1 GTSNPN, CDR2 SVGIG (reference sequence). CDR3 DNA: TGTGCCTGGAGAAGGGGGGAGCAGTACTTC. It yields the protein CAWRRGEQYF. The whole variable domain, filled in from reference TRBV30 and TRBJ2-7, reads SQTIHQWPATLVQPVGSPLSLECTVEGTSNPNLYWYRQAAGRGLQLLFYSVGIGQISSEVPQNLSASRPQDRQFILSSKKLLLSDSGFYLCAWRRGEQYFGPGTRLTVT.